Included here is one T cell receptor (beta chain) sequence, with context. Antigen: not known. Here immunoSEQ multiplex PCR was the method, and the copy in TCRdb shows in-frame clones only, minus some. The sample lists fewer than 400,000 clones; about 74% were seen once. The data are from a study of shared clonotypes between healthy human individuals. Turning to the study itself: Donors had three CD4 naive, three CD4 memory, two CD8 naive and one CD8 memory plate apiece.

With 3 bases clipped from V and 5 bases from J, the junction kept 10 bases outside the gene matches. This CDR3 contains 16 residues. Germline-derived CDR1 and CDR2 are KGHSH and LQKENI. General study points: In contrast to clonotypes shared by all four donors, non-shared clonotypes had lower generation probabilities.

The sample was memory CD4+ T cells sorted from blood. Subset described: CD45RA-negative fraction. This sequence was found in a man aged 25 to 45 in good health. The chain employs TRBV18 and TRBJ1-5, with TRBD1 matching over 7 bases. The DNA for the CDR3 is TGTGCCAGCTCACCCCCGGGACAGCAGGGCTATCAGCCCCAGCATTTT. Its protein product is CASSPPGQQGYQPQHF.